One and the same sample provided the 28 T cell receptor beta chains below, sequenced in a study of cytomegalovirus exposure and HLA in healthy donors. Only in-frame clones appear in the TCRdb table, and some are missing; sequencing was by immunoSEQ multiplex PCR. The repertoire has 160,000 or so clones, roughly 91% of them found once; the top ten carry about 2.7%. What was sequenced was PBMCs. These TCRs come from a man aged 18 to 35 in good health and CMV-seronegative.

The chain has TRBV5-1 and TRBJ2-7, with 7 positions matching TRBD1. Trimming at V came to 4 bases and at J to 3 bases, leaving 13 bases not matched to a gene. This CDR3 has 16 residues. Germline CDR1 and CDR2: SGHRS and YFSETQ. The CDR3 reads CASSPPLGTANYEQYF. CDR3 sequence (DNA): TGCGCCAGCAGCCCCCCCCTTGGGACAGCTAACTACGAGCAGTACTTC. Combining the CDR3 with reference TRBV5-1 and TRBJ2-7 gives the whole variable domain KAGVTQTPRYLIKTRGQQVTLSCSPISGHRSVSWYQQTPGQGLQFLFEYFSETQRNKGNFPGRFSGRQFSNSRSEMNVSTLELGDSALYLCASSPPLGTANYEQYFGPGTRLTVT.

CDR3 nucleotides: TGTGCCAGCAGTTACCTGGTCGGAGGGACAGATACGCAGTATTTT. Translated: CASSYLVGGTDTQYF. The V call is TRBV6-5, the J call TRBJ2-3; D possibly corresponds to TRBD2 (6 bases). Per the germline V gene, CDR1 is MNHEY and CDR2 is SVGAGI. V was clipped by 2 bases and J by 3 bases, with 12 bases between them. This CDR3 is built from 15 residues.

The rearrangement links TRBV9 to TRBJ2-7, with 9 bases that match TRBD1. Trimming removed 4 bases from V and 4 bases from J; junction bases left unmatched: 3. Germline CDR1 is SGDLS and CDR2 is YYNGEE. The CDR3 spans 13 residues. As DNA, the CDR3 is TGTGCCAGCAGCCAAGGACAGGGGTACGAGCAGTACTTC. Residues: CASSQGQGYEQYF.

The genes are TRBV6-5 and TRBJ2-7, with 11 bases identical to TRBD2. From germline, CDR1 is MNHEY and CDR2 SVGAGI. Trimming at V came to 4 bases and at J to 2 bases, leaving 4 bases not matched to a gene. The CDR3 totals 15 residues. Here the CDR3 DNA reads TGTGCCAGCAGTTCCGGGACTAGCGGACCCTACGAGCAGTACTTC. Its translation is CASSSGTSGPYEQYF.

The sample holds one count of this clone. J is TRBJ1-1 and V is TRBV28, with D perhaps matching TRBD1 (6 bases). CDR1 is MDHEN and CDR2 is SYDVKM in the germline V gene. Between the trimmed V and J ends, which lost 6 bases and 1 base, there was a span of 15 bases. The CDR3 covers 15 residues. The CDR3 here is CASSLSGARNTEAFF. The CDR3 coding sequence is TGTGCCAGCAGCCTCTCAGGGGCGCGGAACACTGAAGCTTTCTTT.

This clone was observed a few times. The rearrangement links TRBV19 to TRBJ2-7, with D tentatively TRBD1 (6 bases). The CDR3 is made up of 15 amino acids. Looked up from germline, CDR1 is LNHDA and CDR2 is SQIVND (reference sequence). The V end was cut by 7 bases, the J end by 3 bases, with 19 bases between. The CDR3 bases are TGTGCCAGTATCCCCCCCGCAACAGGGTGCTACGAGCAGTACGTC. Translating gives CASIPPATGCYEQYV.

The chain carries TRBV7-2 and TRBJ1-3, with 8 bases matching TRBD1. The germline CDR1 and CDR2 sequences are SGHTA and FQGNSA. The ends lost 3 bases at V and 7 bases at J; junction bases unmatched: 5. This CDR3 region has 14 residues. The CDR3 loop reads CASSFPQGANTIYF. DNA of the CDR3: TGTGCCAGCAGCTTCCCTCAGGGGGCTAACACCATATATTTT.

V gene TRBV5-1 combines with J gene TRBJ2-1; 9 bases align to TRBD2. Germline-derived CDR1 and CDR2 are SGHRS and YFSETQ. This CDR3 is built from 14 residues. The V and J ends lost 5 bases and 7 bases, in that order; junction bases with no gene match: 7. The CDR3 DNA is TGCGCCAGCAGTGGCGGGGGGGCCGAGAATGAGCAGTTCTTC. Its translation: CASSGGGAENEQFF.

V usage is TRBV5-6 and J usage is TRBJ1-2; D remains unclear. Per germline, CDR1 SGHDT and CDR2 YYEEEE. This CDR3 contains 12 residues. Trimming shortened V by 1 base and J by 3 bases, and 4 bases separated the two germline ends. CDR3 region: CASSLLDYGYTF. CDR3 nucleotides: TGTGCCAGCAGCTTGCTCGACTATGGCTACACCTTC.

The J gene is TRBJ2-7, the V gene TRBV6-1, with 7 bases fitting TRBD1. This CDR3 is 15 amino acids long. Germline V lookup: CDR1 MNHNS, CDR2 SASEGT. Losses at the gene ends were 2 bases for V and 3 bases for J; bases not matched to a gene: 7. The CDR3 coding sequence is TGTGCCAGCAGTGAATCCGGGACAGATCGCTACGAGCAGTACTTC. It encodes CASSESGTDRYEQYF.

This chain uses TRBV7-8 with TRBJ1-4, with D tentatively TRBD1 (6 bases). The CDR3 runs 17 residues. With 5 bases removed from V and 7 bases from J, the gap between germline ends came to 23 bases. CDR1 and CDR2 (germline): SGHVS, FQNEAQ. The chain's CDR3 is CASSPNGQSVGGEKLFF. The CDR3 region has the DNA TGTGCCAGCAGCCCAAACGGACAGTCCGTCGGAGGTGAAAAACTGTTTTTT.

With regard to this clone: The junction departs from the called germline gene at one end, perhaps through a read error. The chain is built from TRBV7-9 and TRBJ2-1, with D perhaps matching TRBD1 (6 bases). Looked up from germline, CDR1 is SEHNR and CDR2 is FQNEAQ (reference sequence). This CDR3 is built from 15 residues. This chain's CDR3 is CASSPDQGSYTEQFF. In DNA form, the CDR3 reads TGTGCCAGCAGCCCCGACCAGGGGTCCTACACTGAGCAGTTCTTC. The variable domain in full, with the rest retrieved from reference TRBV7-9 and TRBJ2-1, is DTGVSQNPRHKITKRGQNVTFRCDPISEHNRLYWYRQTLGQGPEFLTYFQNEAQLEKSRLLSDRFSAERPKGSFSTLEIQRTEQGDSAMYLCASSPDQGSYTEQFFGPGTRLTVL.

This clone is a singleton in its sample. The V call is TRBV5-4, the J call TRBJ2-3; maybe TRBD2 (5 bases). V lost 0 bases and J lost 5, with 16 bases in between. The CDR3 is made up of 16 amino acids. Germline values: CDR1 SGHNT, CDR2 YYREEE (reference sequence). The CDR3 nucleotides are TGTGCCAGCAGCTTGGGGATACCTTCCCGGGGAGATACGCAGTATTTT. Protein: CASSLGIPSRGDTQYF.

V and J are TRBV4-1 and TRBJ1-5, with 9 bases identical to TRBD1. Germline CDR1 and CDR2: MGHRA and YSYEKL. This CDR3 contains 16 residues. V shed 2 bases, J shed 1 base, and the junction held 3 bases outside the gene matches. In DNA, the CDR3 is TGCGCCAGCAGCCAACCGGGACAGGGAAGCAATCAGCCCCAGCATTTT. This translates into CASSQPGQGSNQPQHF.

The chain employs TRBV7-9 and TRBJ2-1; 14 bases fit TRBD2. The germline CDR1 and CDR2 sequences are SEHNR and FQNEAQ (reference sequence). Trimming removed 4 bases from V and 2 bases from J; junction bases left unmatched: 1. This CDR3 comprises 16 residues. CDR3 sequence (DNA): TGTGCCAGCAGCTGGACTAGCGGGAGGACCTACAATGAGCAGTTCTTC. This sequence encodes CASSWTSGRTYNEQFF.

The chain is built from TRBV5-8 and TRBJ2-1; a possible D gene is TRBD1 (5 bases). The CDR3 has 14 residues. CDR1 is SGHTS, CDR2 YDEGEE, per germline. Trimming left V 1 base short and J 8 bases short, with 13 bases between. This CDR3 is CASSLIGADDEQFF. CDR3 in DNA: TGTGCCAGCAGCTTGATAGGGGCCGACGATGAGCAGTTCTTC.

This clone was recorded once. This chain uses TRBV2 with TRBJ2-7; TRBD1 is a possible D gene (6 bases). Germline V gene lookup returns CDR1 SNHLY and CDR2 FYNNEI. The V end lost 7 bases, the J end lost 2 bases, and 18 bases lay between the germline ends. The length of the CDR3 is 15 residues. In DNA, the CDR3 is TGTGCCAGCATCCACGAACAGGGCTCGACCTACGAGCAGTACTTC. Translating gives CASIHEQGSTYEQYF.

This chain uses TRBV5-1 with TRBJ1-1, with 7 positions matching TRBD1. This CDR3 spans 11 amino acids. Germline V lookup: CDR1 SGHRS, CDR2 YFSETQ. Trimming at V came to 3 bases and at J to 11 bases, leaving 4 bases not matched to a gene. For the CDR3, the DNA is TGCGCCAGCAGCTCAGGGGGACGGGCTTTCTTT. It yields the protein CASSSGGRAFF.

CDR3 in amino acids: CASSVSQGSRGTQYF. The CDR3 DNA follows: TGTGCCAGCAGCGTAAGCCAGGGAAGCCGTGGGACGCAGTATTTT. This rearrangement joins TRBV9 to TRBJ2-3; maybe TRBD1 (5 bases). Deletions cut 1 base from V and 9 bases from J, with 18 bases between. CDR3 length: 15 amino acids. Germline loops: CDR1 SGDLS, CDR2 YYNGEE. The entire variable domain, with the rest obtained from reference TRBV9 and TRBJ2-3, is as follows: DSGVTQTPKHLITATGQRVTLRCSPRSGDLSVYWYQQSLDQGLQFLIQYYNGEERAKGNILERFSAQQFPDLHSELNLSSLELGDSALYFCASSVSQGSRGTQYFGPGTRLTVL.

This clone is a singleton in its sample. The chain recombines TRBV28 with TRBJ1-1, with D unclear. V was clipped by 7 bases and J by 11 bases, with 23 bases between them. From germline, CDR1 is MDHEN and CDR2 SYDVKM. The CDR3 covers 14 residues. DNA of the CDR3: TGTGCCAGCACCACCGCGGGGATGGTTGTTGGGGCTTTCTTT. Its protein product is CASTTAGMVVGAFF.

The V call is TRBV27, the J call TRBJ2-4; 8 nucleotides agree with TRBD1. This CDR3 is 13 amino acids long. CDR1 and CDR2 (germline): MNHEY, SMNVEV (reference sequence). After removal of 6 bases from V and 4 bases from J, the junction contained 2 bases not matched to a gene. The CDR3 DNA reads as TGTGCCAGCAGCCGGACAGGGAAAAACATTCAGTACTTC. As protein: CASSRTGKNIQYF.

The CDR3 spells CASSQGREYTDTQYF. CDR3 nucleotide sequence: TGTGCCAGCAGCCAAGGCCGGGAGTACACAGATACGCAGTATTTT. The chain joins TRBV4-2 to TRBJ2-3, with D possibly matching TRBD2 (6 bases). V dropped 1 base and J dropped 2 bases, with 10 bases sitting between them. This CDR3 is built from 15 residues. The germline V gene has CDR1 LGHNA and CDR2 YNFKEQ.

The genes are TRBV19 and TRBJ1-5; 10 bases agree with TRBD1. Per the germline V gene, CDR1 is LNHDA and CDR2 is SQIVND (reference sequence). The V segment lost 3 bases and the J segment 5 bases; nucleotides outside the gene matches: 4. The CDR3 spans 15 residues. The CDR3 region is CASSIGTGVYQPQHF. For the CDR3, the DNA is TGTGCCAGTAGTATCGGGACAGGGGTTTATCAGCCCCAGCATTTT.

CDR3: CASSPGGTFTDTQYF. For the CDR3, the DNA is TGCGCCAGCAGCCCCGGTGGGACTTTCACAGATACGCAGTATTTT. The chain joins TRBV5-1 to TRBJ2-3, with a tentative D call TRBD2 (6 bases). CDR1 and CDR2 from the germline V gene are SGHRS and YFSETQ. The CDR3 has 15 amino acids. V lost 4 bases, J lost 2 bases, and 14 bases lay in between.

CDR3 DNA: TGTGCCAGCAGCTGGACAGGGGATGGGGAGCAGTACTTC. Its translation is CASSWTGDGEQYF. This chain joins TRBV7-2 and TRBJ2-7, with 9 bases lining up with TRBD1. V trimming: 4 bases; J trimming: 7 bases; junction bases outside the gene matches: 5. The CDR3 sequence is 13 residues long. From germline, CDR1 is SGHTA and CDR2 FQGNSA. Full variable domain (missing parts from reference TRBV7-2 and TRBJ2-7): GAGVSQSPSNKVTEKGKDVELRCDPISGHTALYWYRQSLGQGLEFLIYFQGNSAPDKSGLPSDRFSAERTGGSVSTLTIQRTQQEDSAVYLCASSWTGDGEQYFGPGTRLTVT.

J is TRBJ2-6 and V is TRBV2, with 7 bases matching TRBD1. This CDR3 has 15 amino acids. The germline CDR1 and CDR2 sequences are SNHLY and FYNNEI. V trimming: 6 bases; J trimming: 0 bases; junction bases outside the gene matches: 2. The chain's CDR3 is CASRGQNSGANVLTF. In DNA, the CDR3 is TGTGCCAGCAGGGGACAGAACTCTGGGGCCAACGTCCTGACTTTC.

The chain is built from TRBV28 and TRBJ2-1, with 11 bases aligning to TRBD2. Germline CDR1 MDHEN, CDR2 SYDVKM. This CDR3 region has 15 residues. The trim removed 5 bases at V and 5 bases at J, leaving 5 bases unmatched. CDR3 loop: CASSDSGRANNEQFF. The CDR3, as DNA: TGTGCCAGCAGTGATAGCGGGAGGGCCAACAATGAGCAGTTCTTC.

This chain joins TRBV27 and TRBJ1-2; D is ambiguous. CDR1 is MNHEY, CDR2 SMNVEV, per germline (reference sequence). The V and J ends lost 4 bases and 4 bases respectively, with 19 bases between them. This CDR3 comprises 16 residues. CDR3 sequence: CASSSVMRGLAYGYTF. In DNA, the CDR3 is TGTGCCAGCAGTTCGGTTATGCGCGGGTTGGCCTATGGCTACACCTTC.